Following are 25 T cell receptor beta chains from one sample sequenced in a study of a mutant IDH1 vaccine in newly diagnosed glioma (dated by TCRdb to about 2021). The library was prepared using the immunoSEQ multiplex PCR assay. In its TCRdb copy, this immuneACCESS table keeps in-frame sequences only and misses some clones. Where compared with another copy, unresolved V genes explain less than half of these, and the others have no known cause. Recorded for this sample are over 50,000 clones; about 87% of them occurred a single time. The leading ten clones occupy 4.6% of the sample. Their target antigens are unknown. The sample's time point, from its label and the paper: week 5, during vaccination. Each vaccine dose was 300 ug of a 20-mer mutant IDH1 peptide in Montanide, given subcutaneously with topical imiquimod. The input for sequencing was PBMCs, taken from a glioma patient whose treatment included an IDH1 peptide vaccine. These receptor sequences come from a woman aged 40 to 49 with glioma.

DNA of the CDR3: TGCGCCAGCAGCCTAACCCGACAGGGGGTAATCACCTACGAGCAGTACTTC. This codes for CASSLTRQGVITYEQYF. The rearrangement uses TRBV5-1 and TRBJ2-7; 9 bases fit TRBD1. With V trimmed by 4 bases and J by 2 bases, 13 bases remained unmatched. Germline V gene data show CDR1 as SGHRS and CDR2 as YFSETQ. This CDR3 contains 17 residues.

This chain links TRBV11-2 with TRBJ2-1; the D gene is possibly TRBD2 (6 bases). The CDR3 spans 15 residues. With 5 bases removed from V and 8 bases from J, the gap between germline ends came to 19 bases. The germline V gene encodes CDR1 SGHAT and CDR2 FQNNGV. In nucleotides, the CDR3 is TGTGCCAGCAGCGGAAGGGCTAGCGTCGAGGATGAGCAGTTCTTC. Amino acid sequence: CASSGRASVEDEQFF. The entire variable domain, with the rest obtained from reference TRBV11-2 and TRBJ2-1, is as follows: EAGVAQSPRYKIIEKRQSVAFWCNPISGHATLYWYQQILGQGPKLLIQFQNNGVVDDSQLPKDRFSAERLKGVDSTLKIQPAKLEDSAVYLCASSGRASVEDEQFFGPGTRLTVL.

This chain uses TRBV5-1 with TRBJ1-5; D unresolved. Trimming pared 0 bases from V and 5 bases from J, leaving 12 bases between. Germline V lookup: CDR1 SGHRS, CDR2 YFSETQ. The CDR3 has 15 amino acids. The CDR3 protein is CASSLGSGADQPQHF. CDR3 bases: TGCGCCAGCAGCTTGGGTTCGGGTGCAGATCAGCCCCAGCATTTT.

The chain uses TRBV4-3 and TRBJ2-2; D perhaps matches TRBD1 (6 bases). The CDR3 is made up of 14 amino acids. Germline V lookup: CDR1 LGHNA, CDR2 YSLEER. Trimming shortened V by 1 base and J by 5 bases, and 8 bases separated the two germline ends. For the CDR3, the DNA is TGCGCCAGCAGCCAAGCTACAGGGACCGGGGAGCTGTTTTTT. It is translated as CASSQATGTGELFF.

The chain combines TRBV9 with TRBJ1-5; unclear D gene. Between the trimmed V and J ends, which lost 2 bases and 4 bases, there was a span of 7 bases. This CDR3 has 13 residues. CDR1 and CDR2 (germline): SGDLS, YYNGEE. This chain's CDR3 is CASSVGPNQPQHF. CDR3 coding DNA: TGTGCCAGCAGCGTCGGCCCAAATCAGCCCCAGCATTTT.

The gene calls are TRBV5-1 and TRBJ2-7; 11 positions match TRBD1. V gave up 1 base and J gave up 2 bases; unmatched junction bases: 2. Looked up from germline, CDR1 is SGHRS and CDR2 is YFSETQ. CDR3 size: 15 residues. The CDR3, as DNA: TGCGCCAGCAGCTTGTCGGGACAGGGGGCCTACGAGCAGTACTTC. Translated: CASSLSGQGAYEQYF.

The chain couples TRBV4-1 to TRBJ1-1; no firm D call. Germline CDR1 and CDR2: MGHRA and YSYEKL. The CDR3 has 15 amino acids. With 2 bases removed from V and 1 base from J, the gap between germline ends came to 11 bases. The chain's CDR3 is CASSQFYTPNTEAFF. The CDR3 coding sequence is TGCGCCAGCAGCCAATTTTACACACCGAACACTGAAGCTTTCTTT.

The rearrangement joins TRBV2 to TRBJ2-1; TRBD2 matches 14 bases. This CDR3 has 17 residues. V lost 5 bases and J lost 5; bases outside the gene matches: 8. Per germline, CDR1 SNHLY and CDR2 FYNNEI. CDR3: CASSQGLAGGGHNEQFF. CDR3 DNA: TGTGCCAGCAGTCAAGGACTAGCGGGAGGTGGCCACAATGAGCAGTTCTTC.

The CDR3 protein is CASSQAKTGLNTEAFF. In nucleotides, the CDR3 is TGCGCCAGCAGCCAGGCTAAGACAGGGTTGAACACTGAAGCTTTCTTT. The chain combines TRBV4-1 with TRBJ1-1, with 7 nucleotides matching TRBD1. V dropped 3 bases and J dropped 0; count of bases not matched to a gene: 7. From germline, CDR1 is MGHRA and CDR2 YSYEKL. CDR3 length: 16 residues.

The gene calls are TRBV11-2 and TRBJ1-4; D is possibly TRBD1 (5 bases). The length of the CDR3 is 16 residues. CDR1 is SGHAT, CDR2 FQNNGV, per germline. Trimming cost V 3 bases and J 7 bases, with 18 bases left between them. CDR3 sequence: CASSFGGGVSGEKLFF. CDR3 nucleotide sequence: TGTGCCAGCAGCTTCGGGGGGGGAGTCTCGGGTGAAAAACTGTTTTTT.

About this clone itself: Other DNA sequences in the sample encode the same CDR3. The chain carries TRBV25-1 and TRBJ2-1; either TRBD1 or TRBD2 may supply D (5 bases each). Deletions cut 8 bases from V and 8 bases from J, with 16 bases between. Germline V CDR1 and CDR2: MGHDK, SYGVNS. The CDR3 length is 13 residues. The CDR3: CASGLLGTDEQFF. CDR3 bases: TGTGCCAGCGGTTTACTAGGGACGGATGAGCAGTTCTTC.

The rearrangement links TRBV25-1 to TRBJ2-1; D could derive from TRBD1 or TRBD2 (6 bases each). The V gene lost 3 bases and the J gene lost 9 bases, with 21 bases spanning the gap. CDR3 length: 16 residues. Germline-derived CDR1 and CDR2 are MGHDK and SYGVNS. The DNA for the CDR3 is TGTGCCAGCAGTGATGGGGGGCGCGGAGGGCTTGGTGAGCAGTTCTTC. Protein: CASSDGGRGGLGEQFF.

The V and J genes are TRBV5-4 and TRBJ2-5; 7 nucleotides agree with TRBD2. CDR1 is SGHNT and CDR2 is YYREEE in the germline V gene (reference sequence). This CDR3 has 15 residues. With V trimmed by 0 bases and J by 0 bases, 2 bases remained unmatched. CDR3 DNA: TGTGCCAGCAGCTTGGCGCTAGCGGACCAAGAGACCCAGTACTTC. As protein: CASSLALADQETQYF.

J is TRBJ2-1 and V is TRBV25-1, with 8 bases lining up with TRBD2. The germline gives CDR1 MGHDK, CDR2 SYGVNS. This CDR3 has 15 amino acids. V shed 7 bases and J 2 bases; nucleotides not matched to a gene: 7. As DNA, the CDR3 is TGTGCCAGCACCCCTTTGGGACTAGCCTACAATGAGCAGTTCTTC. This translates into CASTPLGLAYNEQFF.

This clone was seen just once. V gene TRBV6-1 combines with J gene TRBJ2-7; TRBD2 aligns across 10 bases. CDR1 MNHNS and CDR2 SASEGT come from the germline V gene. J lost 3 bases, V lost 2 bases, and 13 bases had no gene match. This CDR3 contains 18 residues. CDR3 in DNA: TGTGCCAGCAGTGAAAGAGGGTCTAGCGGGAGCAGGAGCTACGAGCAGTACTTC. Translation: CASSERGSSGSRSYEQYF.

The chain employs TRBV20-1 and TRBJ2-1; 7 bases align to TRBD2. CDR1 and CDR2 from the germline V gene are DFQATT and SNEGSKA (reference sequence). The CDR3 is 11 residues long. V lost 3 bases to trimming and J lost 13 bases; unmatched junction nucleotides: 6. DNA for the CDR3: TGCAGTGCTAGTGGGGGGGGTCCACAGTTCTTC. Residues: CSASGGGPQFF.

V and J are TRBV25-1 and TRBJ1-2; TRBD1 aligns across 8 bases. The CDR3 is 16 amino acids. Losses at the gene ends were 4 bases for V and 3 bases for J; bases not matched to a gene: 10. Germline V gene data show CDR1 as MGHDK and CDR2 as SYGVNS. The DNA of the CDR3 is TGTGCCAGCAGTGCGACACCCGGGACAGGAGACTATGGCTACACCTTC. It yields the protein CASSATPGTGDYGYTF.

The chain recombines TRBV7-9 with TRBJ2-3; D is unclear. Trimming pared 3 bases from V and 2 bases from J, leaving 3 bases between. The germline V gene encodes CDR1 SEHNR and CDR2 FQNEAQ (reference sequence). The CDR3 length is 12 residues. The CDR3 nucleotides read TGTGCCAGCAGCTTCCTCACAGATACGCAGTATTTT. This gives the protein CASSFLTDTQYF.

This clone was found once. The V gene is TRBV29-1, the J gene TRBJ2-2, with 10 nucleotides matching TRBD2. The CDR3 sequence is 17 residues long. Germline V gives CDR1 SQVTM, CDR2 ANQGSEA. V was pared by 5 bases and J by 0 bases, with 9 bases of the junction left unmatched. DNA of the CDR3: TGCAGCGTTTCCTGGCTAGCGGGGGACGCGAACACCGGGGAGCTGTTTTTT. Translation: CSVSWLAGDANTGELFF.

The rearrangement joins TRBV10-1 to TRBJ2-7; 11 nucleotides agree with TRBD1. Looked up from germline, CDR1 is WNHNN and CDR2 is SYGVQD (reference sequence). The CDR3 contains 14 residues. Germline trimming cut 5 bases from V and 6 bases from J; bases unmatched to any gene: 6. CDR3 sequence reads: CASSSGQGAREQYF. In nucleotides, the CDR3 is TGCGCCAGCAGTAGCGGACAGGGGGCTCGCGAGCAGTACTTC.

V usage is TRBV5-1 and J usage is TRBJ1-1; possibly TRBD1 for D (5 bases). Trimming cost V 0 bases and J 4 bases, with 10 bases left between them. This CDR3 is 14 amino acids long. Germline lookup yields CDR1 SGHRS and CDR2 YFSETQ. The CDR3 DNA sequence: TGCGCCAGCAGCTTGGCCAGGGAGAGCACTGAAGCTTTCTTT. Translating gives CASSLARESTEAFF.

The genes are TRBV5-8 and TRBJ2-7, with 11 nucleotides matching TRBD2. The CDR3 runs to 16 residues. From germline, CDR1 is SGHTS and CDR2 YDEGEE. V lost 0 bases and J lost 5; bases outside the gene matches: 7. The CDR3: CASSLALLAGVHEQYF. CDR3 DNA: TGTGCCAGCAGCTTGGCGCTACTAGCGGGGGTCCACGAGCAGTACTTC.

This clone was counted between two and nine times. The V and J genes are TRBV15 and TRBJ1-1; D is undetermined. There are 13 residues in the CDR3. V shed 11 bases and J shed 5 bases, with 18 bases lying between them. CDR1 is LNHNV, CDR2 YYDKDF, per germline (reference sequence). The CDR3 loop reads CAARKSSGTEAFF. In DNA, the CDR3 is TGTGCCGCGAGGAAGTCGTCGGGGACTGAAGCTTTCTTT.

This clone was counted once. The gene calls are TRBV6-1 and TRBJ1-3, with 7 positions matching TRBD1. V gave up 4 bases and J gave up 4 bases; unmatched junction bases: 7. The germline gives CDR1 MNHNS, CDR2 SASEGT. The CDR3 length is 15 residues. CDR3: CASSVQGRLGNTIYF. The CDR3 coding sequence is TGTGCCAGCAGTGTACAGGGGCGTTTGGGAAACACCATATATTTT.

V gene TRBV28 combines with J gene TRBJ1-4; tentative D call: TRBD1 (5 bases). CDR3 length equals 18 residues. Germline V gene data show CDR1 as MDHEN and CDR2 as SYDVKM. V was clipped by 5 bases and J by 0 bases, with 19 bases between them. CDR3 residues: CASSPRQYWDATNEKLFF. CDR3 DNA sequence: TGTGCCAGCAGTCCGAGACAGTATTGGGATGCAACTAATGAAAAACTGTTTTTT.